This T cell receptor beta chain was found in a study of blood T cell repertoires in COVID-19. Across the study: T cells, B-cell-depleted T cells, or PBMCs provided the cDNA or gDNA that served as material.

This clone was seen only once. The germline gene is not matched at one end of the junction; a read error may be the cause. Cohort 3 donors counted as recovered after two negative PCRs, clearance, or resolved symptoms. Methods used by the authors: Reference gene primer amplification in the assay estimated nucleated cell counts. TCRdb's copy holds only in-frame clones and misses some; the assay was immunoSEQ multiplex PCR. From that table come the V and J calls and clone size; the DNA was used to work out D and trimming. The sample contains around 360,000 clones, approximately 84% of which appear only once. Germline values: CDR1 SSHAT, CDR2 FNYEAQ (reference sequence). CDR3 length: 16 residues.

What was sequenced was PBMCs or T cells enriched from blood (not recorded which). The gene calls are TRBV7-7 and TRBJ2-5; 14 bases fit TRBD2. This receptor was obtained from a woman aged 25 to 39 who had recovered from COVID-19. CDR3 protein: CASSTTSGGASETQYF. The CDR3 DNA sequence: TGTGCTAGCAGCACGACTAGCGGGGGGGCGTCAGAGACCCAGTACTTC.